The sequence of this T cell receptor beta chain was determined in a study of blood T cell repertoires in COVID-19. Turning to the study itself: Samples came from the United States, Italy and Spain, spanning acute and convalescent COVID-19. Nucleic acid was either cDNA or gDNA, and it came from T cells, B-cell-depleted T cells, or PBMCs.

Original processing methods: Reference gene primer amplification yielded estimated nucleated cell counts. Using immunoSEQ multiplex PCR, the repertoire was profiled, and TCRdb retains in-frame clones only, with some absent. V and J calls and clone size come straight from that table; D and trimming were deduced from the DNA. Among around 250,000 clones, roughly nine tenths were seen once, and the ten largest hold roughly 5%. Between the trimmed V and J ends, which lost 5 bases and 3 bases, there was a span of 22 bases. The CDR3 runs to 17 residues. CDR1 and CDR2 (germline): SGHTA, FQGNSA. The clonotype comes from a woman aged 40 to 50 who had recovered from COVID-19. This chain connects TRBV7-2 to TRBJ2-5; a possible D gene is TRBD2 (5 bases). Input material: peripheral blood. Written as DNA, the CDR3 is TGTGCCAGCAGCCCGAGTATTCTAGCAGTTACTAAAGAGACCCAGTACTTC. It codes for CASSPSILAVTKETQYF.